The text below deals with one T cell receptor (beta chain). Its specificity is unknown. This PCR relied on a set of 60 Vbeta primers and 13 Jbeta primers. The table came from immunoSEQ multiplex PCR; TCRdb's copy has only in-frame clones and leaves some out. This sample contains tens of thousands of clones. Per germline, CDR1 KGHSH and CDR2 LQKENI. The CDR3 is made up of 17 amino acids. V shed 3 bases, J shed 3 bases, and the junction held 11 bases outside the gene matches. This sample is drawn from a study of cytomegalovirus exposure and HLA in healthy donors. Study details: Genotyping of 430 or so donors showed that roughly 83% belonged to the Caucasian-associated ancestry cluster. Study-wide points: In the analysis, some V segments, TRBV6-2 and TRBV6-3 included, were excluded as indistinguishable. A later analysis associated 16,000 or so TCR beta sequences with HLA alleles at a 0.05 false discovery rate.

Despite likely unrecorded immune exposures, the donors were nominally healthy at the time of sampling. The source of this sequence is a man between 35 and 55 years old in good health and CMV-seropositive. Sequenced: PBMCs. The chain recombines TRBV18 with TRBJ1-2; TRBD1 aligns across 9 bases. Here the CDR3 reads CASSPRDRVGIDYGYTF. Here the CDR3 DNA reads TGTGCCAGCTCACCCCGGGACAGGGTCGGTATTGACTATGGCTACACCTTC.